Listed below are T cell receptor beta chains from one sample, sequenced in a study of breast tumors, draining lymph nodes, adjacent tissues. TCRdb analysed the multiplex PCR reads with MiXCR anew, one entry per CDR3 protein. The table has about 130,000 distinct CDR3 sequences, 21% seen once; the top ten hold 2.2%. Sequences were obtained from axillary lymph node tissue. These receptor sequences come from a female donor with breast cancer. Some clones in this sample may be carry-over from other donors' samples. CDR3s include the opening cysteine and the closing phenylalanine or tryptophan. The D gene is left open where the match is weak. Only part of the rows carry a size: once, few, many, or a class if the clone is expanded.

many	TRBV30	TRBD2	TRBJ2-3	CAWSSRPGLAIPDTQYF	TGTGCCTGGAGTTCCCGTCCCGGACTAGCTATCCCAGATACGCAGTATTTT
many	TRBV6-6	TRBD2	TRBJ2-3	CASSYSTSGDSTDTQYF	TGTGCCAGCAGTTACTCGACTAGCGGGGATAGCACAGATACGCAGTATTTT
.	TRBV28	TRBD2	TRBJ2-1	CASSPQVAGNNEQFF	TGTGCCAGCAGTCCTCAAGTAGCGGGCAACAATGAGCAGTTCTTC
many	TRBV7-2	.	TRBJ1-2	CASSLVEGNYGYTF	TGTGCCAGCAGCTTAGTAGAAGGGAACTATGGCTACACCTTC
many	TRBV6-6	TRBD1	TRBJ2-1	CASSSTPDRGRDEQFF	TGTGCCAGCAGTTCCACCCCGGACAGGGGGAGGGATGAGCAGTTCTTC
many	TRBV5-1	TRBD2	TRBJ2-7	CASSDGTSGDSSYEQYF	TGCGCCAGCAGCGACGGGACTAGCGGGGATTCCTCCTACGAGCAGTACTTC
many	TRBV7-9	TRBD2	TRBJ2-2	CASSRLGLAENTGELFF	TGTGCCAGCAGCCGTTTAGGACTAGCAGAGAACACCGGGGAGCTGTTTTTT
many	TRBV15	TRBD1	TRBJ1-4	CATSPPGTGDEKLFF	TGTGCCACCAGCCCGCCGGGGACAGGGGATGAAAAACTGTTTTTT
few	TRBV5-1	.	TRBJ2-2	CASSSETWNTGELFF	TGCGCCAGCAGTTCGGAAACATGGAACACCGGGGAGCTGTTTTTT
many	TRBV6-5	TRBD1	TRBJ1-2	CASSYRGQVHYGYTF	TGTGCCAGCAGTTACCGGGGACAGGTCCATTATGGCTACACCTTC
many	TRBV19	.	TRBJ2-1	CASSIGAGRYEQFF	TGTGCCAGTAGTATTGGGGCGGGACGGTACGAGCAGTTCTTC
many	TRBV6-5	TRBD2	TRBJ2-7	CASRVAGAGRVYEQYF	TGTGCCAGCAGGGTGGCTGGAGCGGGACGAGTCTACGAGCAGTACTTC
many	TRBV14	TRBD2	TRBJ2-7	CASSRETGTSGSVRYEQYF	TGTGCCAGCAGCCGCGAAACCGGGACTAGCGGGAGTGTCCGCTACGAGCAGTACTTC
.	TRBV27	.	TRBJ1-6	CASSFRGTSYNSPLHF	TGTGCCAGCAGTTTTCGAGGGACCTCCTATAATTCACCCCTCCACTTT
many	TRBV18	.	TRBJ2-5	CASSPRDSGETQYF	TGTGCCAGCTCACCAAGGGATAGCGGCGAGACCCAGTACTTC
many	TRBV5-1	.	TRBJ2-1	CASSFSSFTISYNEQFF	TGCGCCAGCAGCTTTTCTAGCTTTACAATCTCCTACAATGAGCAGTTCTTC
many	TRBV6-6	.	TRBJ2-7	CASSLRAALSYEQYF	TGTGCCAGCAGCCTCCGGGCGGCCCTCTCCTACGAGCAGTACTTC
many	TRBV29-1	.	TRBJ2-2	CSVRVTSTGELFF	TGCAGCGTTCGCGTGACATCCACCGGGGAGCTGTTTTTT
many	TRBV7-6	.	TRBJ2-3	CASSTGSTDTQYF	TGTGCCAGCAGCACCGGCAGCACAGATACGCAGTATTTT
many	TRBV20-1	.	TRBJ1-2	CSATGTDYGYTF	TGCAGTGCAACCGGGACGGATTATGGCTACACCTTC